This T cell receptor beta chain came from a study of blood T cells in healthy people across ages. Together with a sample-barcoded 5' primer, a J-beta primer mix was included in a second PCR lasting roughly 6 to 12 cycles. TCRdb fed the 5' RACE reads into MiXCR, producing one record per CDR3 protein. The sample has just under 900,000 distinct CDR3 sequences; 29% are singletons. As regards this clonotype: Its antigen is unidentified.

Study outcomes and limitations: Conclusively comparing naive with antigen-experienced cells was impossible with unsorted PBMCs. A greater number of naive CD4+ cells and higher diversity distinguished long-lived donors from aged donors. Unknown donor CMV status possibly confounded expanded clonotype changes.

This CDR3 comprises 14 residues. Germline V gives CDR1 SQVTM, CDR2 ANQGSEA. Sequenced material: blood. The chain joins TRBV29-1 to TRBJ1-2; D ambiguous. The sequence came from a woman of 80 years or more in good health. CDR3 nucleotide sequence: TGCAGGACCTCGGACGTGACGGACCAATATGGCTACACCTTC. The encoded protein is CRTSDVTDQYGYTF.